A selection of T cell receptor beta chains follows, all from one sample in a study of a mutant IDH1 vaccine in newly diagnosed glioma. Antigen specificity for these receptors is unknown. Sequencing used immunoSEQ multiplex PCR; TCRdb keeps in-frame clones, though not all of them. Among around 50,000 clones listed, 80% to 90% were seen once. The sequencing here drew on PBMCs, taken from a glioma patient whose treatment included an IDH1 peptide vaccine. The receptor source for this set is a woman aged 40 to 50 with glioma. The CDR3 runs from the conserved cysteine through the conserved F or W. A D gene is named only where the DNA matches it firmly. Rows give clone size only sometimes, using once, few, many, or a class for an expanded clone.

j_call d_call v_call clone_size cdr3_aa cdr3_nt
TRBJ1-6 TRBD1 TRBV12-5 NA CASGSNPGGRSSYNSPLHF TGTGCTAGTGGTTCAAACCCAGGGGGCCGAAGCTCCTATAATTCACCCCTCCACTTT
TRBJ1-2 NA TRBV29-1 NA CSAAGDGLYGYTF TGCAGCGCTGCCGGGGACGGTCTCTATGGCTACACCTTC
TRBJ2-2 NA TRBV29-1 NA CSVGGGGQVGDGELFF TGCAGCGTTGGGGGAGGGGGACAGGTGGGCGACGGGGAGCTGTTTTTT
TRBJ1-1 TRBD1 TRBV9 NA CASSGQGVLNAEAFF TGTGCCAGCAGCGGCCAGGGGGTTCTCAACGCTGAAGCTTTCTTT
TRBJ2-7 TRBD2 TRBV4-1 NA CASSQERRTSGGPTSYEQYF TGCGCCAGCAGCCAAGAACGGCGGACTAGCGGGGGTCCCACGTCCTACGAGCAGTACTTC
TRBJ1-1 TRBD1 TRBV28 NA CASSHTGAANTEAFF TGTGCCAGCAGTCATACAGGGGCGGCGAACACTGAAGCTTTCTTT
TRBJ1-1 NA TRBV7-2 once CASSARANTEAFF TGTGCCAGCAGTGCTAGGGCGAACACTGAAGCTTTCTTT
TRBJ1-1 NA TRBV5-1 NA CASSLELGRNTEAFF TGCGCCAGCAGCTTGGAATTGGGGAGGAACACTGAAGCTTTCTTT
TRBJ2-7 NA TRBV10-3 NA CAISGQGGYEQYF TGTGCCATCAGTGGACAAGGAGGATACGAGCAGTACTTC
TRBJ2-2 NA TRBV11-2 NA CASSTNRVVSGELFF TGTGCCAGCAGCACTAACAGGGTTGTGTCCGGGGAGCTGTTTTTT
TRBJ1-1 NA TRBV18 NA CASSAMGGESTEAFF TGTGCCAGCTCCGCGATGGGGGGGGAGAGCACTGAAGCTTTCTTT
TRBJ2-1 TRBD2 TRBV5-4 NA CASSLASGRTYNEQFF TGTGCCAGCAGCTTGGCTAGCGGGAGGACCTACAATGAGCAGTTCTTC
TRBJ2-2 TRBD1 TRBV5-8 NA CASSFYQGVGPTGELFF TGTGCCAGCAGCTTTTATCAGGGGGTCGGGCCCACCGGGGAGCTGTTTTTT
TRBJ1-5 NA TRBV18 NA CASSPPNQPQHF TGTGCCAGCTCACCGCCGAATCAGCCCCAGCATTTT
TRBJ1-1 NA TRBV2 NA CASSTWDISEAFF TGTGCCAGCAGTACTTGGGACATCAGCGAAGCTTTCTTT
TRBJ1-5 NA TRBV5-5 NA CASSLYQGTNQPQHF TGTGCCAGCAGCTTATACCAGGGAACTAATCAGCCCCAGCATTTT
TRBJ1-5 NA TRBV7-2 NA CASSLAYRHQPQHF TGTGCCAGCAGCTTAGCGTACAGACATCAGCCCCAGCATTTT
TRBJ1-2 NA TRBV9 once CASGKPNYGYTF TGTGCCAGCGGTAAGCCTAACTATGGCTACACCTTC
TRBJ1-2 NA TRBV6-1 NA CASSETRRGYTF TGTGCCAGCAGTGAAACAAGGCGCGGCTACACCTTC
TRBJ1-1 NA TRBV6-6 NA CASSYTDRLNTEAFF TGTGCCAGCAGTTACACGGACAGACTGAACACTGAAGCTTTCTTT
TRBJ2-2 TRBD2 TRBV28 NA CASSLYPQQLAGGPGGELFF TGTGCCAGCAGTTTATACCCCCAGCAACTAGCGGGAGGGCCGGGCGGGGAGCTGTTTTTT
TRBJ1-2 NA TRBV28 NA CASKLAGDGYTF TGTGCCAGCAAGTTGGCAGGCGATGGCTACACCTTC
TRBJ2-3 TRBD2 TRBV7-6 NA CASSLRVAGGPTDTQYF TGTGCCAGCAGCTTAAGGGTAGCGGGAGGGCCGACAGATACGCAGTATTTT
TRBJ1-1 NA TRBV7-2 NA CASSSYTPQSTEAFF TGTGCCAGCAGCTCATACACCCCTCAATCCACTGAAGCTTTCTTT
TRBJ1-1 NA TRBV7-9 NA CASSLSGNTEAFF TGTGCCAGCAGCTTGTCTGGGAACACTGAAGCTTTCTTT
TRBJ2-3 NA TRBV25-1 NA CASSEPRRSSDTQYF TGTGCCAGCAGTGAGCCCCGCAGATCTTCAGATACGCAGTATTTT
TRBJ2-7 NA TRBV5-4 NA CASSLAGSYEQYF TGTGCCAGCAGCTTAGCAGGGTCCTACGAGCAGTACTTC
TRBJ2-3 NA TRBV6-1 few CASSKGLGEYTDTQYF TGTGCCAGCAGTAAAGGGCTCGGCGAGTACACAGATACGCAGTATTTT
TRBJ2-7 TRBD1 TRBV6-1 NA CASRSGQGVAYEQYF TGTGCCAGCAGAAGCGGACAGGGGGTAGCCTACGAGCAGTACTTC
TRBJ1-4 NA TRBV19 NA CATTGRVDEKLFF TGTGCCACCACGGGCAGGGTGGATGAAAAACTGTTTTTT
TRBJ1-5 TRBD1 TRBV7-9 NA CASSLGQGEGNQPQHF TGTGCCAGCAGCCTTGGACAGGGCGAGGGCAATCAGCCCCAGCATTTT
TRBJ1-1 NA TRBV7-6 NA CASSTRTENTEAFF TGTGCCAGCAGCACCCGGACAGAGAACACTGAAGCTTTCTTT
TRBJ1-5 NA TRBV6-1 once CASSEWDMSNQPQHF TGTGCCAGCAGTGAATGGGACATGAGCAATCAGCCCCAGCATTTT
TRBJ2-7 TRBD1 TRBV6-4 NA CASPPGQLYEQYF TGTGCCAGCCCGCCGGGACAGCTCTACGAGCAGTACTTC
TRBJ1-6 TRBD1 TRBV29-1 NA CSVAGTGDSPLHF TGCAGCGTTGCTGGGACAGGGGACTCACCCCTCCACTTT
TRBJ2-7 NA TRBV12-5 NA CASALDSGYEQYF TGTGCTAGTGCCCTCGACTCGGGGTACGAGCAGTACTTC
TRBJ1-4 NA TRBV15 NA CATSRGAVSNEKLFF TGTGCCACCAGCAGAGGGGCAGTATCTAATGAAAAACTGTTTTTT
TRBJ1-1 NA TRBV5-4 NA CASSLGGTQSEAFF TGTGCCAGCAGCTTGGGAGGGACGCAGAGTGAAGCTTTCTTT
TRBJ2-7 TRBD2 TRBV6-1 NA CASSTSGEYEQYF TGTGCCAGCAGTACTAGCGGGGAATACGAGCAGTACTTC
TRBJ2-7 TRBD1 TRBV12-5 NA CASGLGQGFGEQYF TGTGCTAGTGGTTTGGGACAGGGGTTCGGCGAGCAGTACTTC
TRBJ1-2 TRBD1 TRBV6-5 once CASSAPGQGSYGYTF TGTGCCAGCAGTGCGCCGGGACAGGGGTCCTATGGCTACACCTTC
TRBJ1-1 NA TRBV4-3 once CASSQEGLGTEAFF TGCGCCAGCAGCCAAGAAGGGTTGGGGACTGAAGCTTTCTTT
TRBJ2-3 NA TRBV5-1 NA CASSLDVGATDTQYF TGCGCCAGCAGCTTGGACGTTGGAGCCACAGATACGCAGTATTTT
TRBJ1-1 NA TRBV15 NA CATSRGGVNTEAFF TGTGCCACCAGCAGGGGGGGGGTGAACACTGAAGCTTTCTTT
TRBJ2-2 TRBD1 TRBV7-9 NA CASHRDRGTGELFF TGTGCCAGCCATAGGGACAGGGGCACCGGGGAGCTGTTTTTT
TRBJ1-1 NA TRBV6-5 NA CASRYGGGNTEAFF TGTGCCAGCAGGTACGGAGGAGGGAACACTGAAGCTTTCTTT
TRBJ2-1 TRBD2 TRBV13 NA CASSFTSGRKDEQFF TGTGCCAGCAGCTTTACTAGCGGGAGGAAAGATGAGCAGTTCTTC
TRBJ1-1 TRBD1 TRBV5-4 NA CASRRGQLNTEAFF TGTGCCAGCAGGCGGGGACAGTTGAACACTGAAGCTTTCTTT
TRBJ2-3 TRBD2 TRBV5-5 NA CASSFTSGTSGRVGDTQYF TGTGCCAGCAGCTTCACGTCCGGGACTAGCGGGAGGGTGGGAGATACGCAGTATTTT
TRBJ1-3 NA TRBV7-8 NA CASSLGSRQSSGNTIYF TGTGCCAGCAGCTTAGGTTCTAGACAGTCCTCTGGAAACACCATATATTTT
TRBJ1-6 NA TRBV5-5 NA CASSLIGPEISPLHF TGTGCCAGCAGCTTGATCGGCCCGGAGATATCACCCCTCCACTTT
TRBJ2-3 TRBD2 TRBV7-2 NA CASSLGVAGGPDTQYF TGTGCCAGCAGCTTGGGAGTAGCGGGGGGGCCAGATACGCAGTATTTT
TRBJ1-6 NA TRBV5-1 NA CASSLPPPGSPLHF TGCGCCAGCAGCTTGCCCCCGCCGGGTTCACCCCTCCACTTT
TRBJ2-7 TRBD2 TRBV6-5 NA CASSRTSHYEQYF TGTGCCAGCAGCCGGACTAGCCACTACGAGCAGTACTTC
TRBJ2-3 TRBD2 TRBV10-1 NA CASSDTSGADTQYF TGCGCCAGCAGTGACACTAGCGGGGCAGATACGCAGTATTTT
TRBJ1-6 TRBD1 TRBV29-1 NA CSVRDRVYSPLHF TGCAGCGTTCGGGACAGGGTTTATTCACCCCTCCACTTT